This TCR beta chain was captured in a study of regulatory T cells in long-lasting Graves disease. Whole-study results and caveats: Persistent Graves' patients possessed reduced TCR diversity relative to recently diagnosed ones.

Regarding this clonotype: Its antigen is unidentified.

Germline V lookup: CDR1 LNHDA, CDR2 SQIVND (reference sequence). The CDR3 loop spans 18 amino acids. Deletions cut 1 base from V and 2 bases from J, with 18 bases between. Time point in this sample: persistent/refractory GD, antithyroid drugs over 5 years with positive TRAb. PBMCs provided the RNA from which the TCR library was made. Through Arm-PCR of CDR3 regions and iRepertoire HTBI primers, TCR beta libraries were built. Per the original methods: Gene usage covered over 55 TRBV and roughly 14 TRBJ segments. TCRdb itself ran the multiplex PCR reads through MiXCR, one entry per CDR3 protein. The V and J calls and clone size come from TCRdb's table, not from the authors' own analysis. The table records more than 300,000 distinct CDR3 sequences, roughly 23% of them present only once.

The chain combines TRBV19 with TRBJ1-5; TRBD1 might be the D (5 bases). The sample in question was peripheral blood mononuclear cells (PBMCs), obtained when the disease was refractory, from a patient treated with antithyroid drugs. This TCR derives from a woman aged 40 to 49 with Graves disease. The CDR3 loop is CASSIAWDAISRNQPQHF. The CDR3 DNA reads as TGTGCCAGTAGTATAGCATGGGACGCCATAAGTCGCAATCAGCCCCAGCATTTT.